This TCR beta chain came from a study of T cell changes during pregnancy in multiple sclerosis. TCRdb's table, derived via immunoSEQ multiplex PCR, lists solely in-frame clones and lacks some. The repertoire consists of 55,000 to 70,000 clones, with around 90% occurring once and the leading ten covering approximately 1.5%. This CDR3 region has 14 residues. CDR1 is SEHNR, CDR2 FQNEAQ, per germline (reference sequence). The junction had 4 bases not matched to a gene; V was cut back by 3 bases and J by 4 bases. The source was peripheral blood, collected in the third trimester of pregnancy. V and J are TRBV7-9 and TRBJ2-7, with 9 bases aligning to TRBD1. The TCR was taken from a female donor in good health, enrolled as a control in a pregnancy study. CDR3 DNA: TGTGCCAGCAGCTTTAGCGACAGGGGGTACGAGCAGTACTTC. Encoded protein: CASSFSDRGYEQYF.